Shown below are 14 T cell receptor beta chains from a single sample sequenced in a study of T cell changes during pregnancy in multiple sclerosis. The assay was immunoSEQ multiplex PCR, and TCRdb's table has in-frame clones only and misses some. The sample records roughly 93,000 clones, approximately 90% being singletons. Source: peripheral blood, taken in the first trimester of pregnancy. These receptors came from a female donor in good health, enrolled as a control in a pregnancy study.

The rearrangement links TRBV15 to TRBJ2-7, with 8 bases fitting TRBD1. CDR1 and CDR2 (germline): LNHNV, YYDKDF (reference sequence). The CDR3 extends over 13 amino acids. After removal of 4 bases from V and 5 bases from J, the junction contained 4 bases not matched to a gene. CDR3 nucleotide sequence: TGTGCCACCAGCATATACAGGGGGGACGAGCAGTACTTC. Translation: CATSIYRGDEQYF. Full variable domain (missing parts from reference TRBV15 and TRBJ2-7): DAMVIQNPRYQVTQFGKPVTLSCSQTLNHNVMYWYQQKSSQAPKLLFHYYDKDFNNEADTPDNFQSRRPNTSFCFLDIRSPGLGDTAMYLCATSIYRGDEQYFGPGTRLTVT.

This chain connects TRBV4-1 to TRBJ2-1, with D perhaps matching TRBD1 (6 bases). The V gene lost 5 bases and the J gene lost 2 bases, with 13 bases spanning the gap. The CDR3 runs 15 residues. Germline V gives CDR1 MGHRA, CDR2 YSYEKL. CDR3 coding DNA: TGCGCCAGCAGCATTCGACAGGCAACCTACAATGAGCAGTTCTTC. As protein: CASSIRQATYNEQFF.

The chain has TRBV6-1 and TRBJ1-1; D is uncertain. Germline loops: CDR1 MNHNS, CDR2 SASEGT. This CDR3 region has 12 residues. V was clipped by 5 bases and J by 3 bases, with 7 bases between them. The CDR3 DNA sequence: TGTGCCAGCAGTATCCGGGACACTGAAGCTTTCTTT. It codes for CASSIRDTEAFF.

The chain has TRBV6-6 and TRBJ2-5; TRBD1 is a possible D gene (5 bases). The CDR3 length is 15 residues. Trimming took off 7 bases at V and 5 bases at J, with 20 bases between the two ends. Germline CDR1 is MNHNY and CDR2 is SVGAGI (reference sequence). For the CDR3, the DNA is TGTGCCAGCACCACAAGCAGGGCAAGAAGGGAGACCCAGTACTTC. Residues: CASTTSRARRETQYF.

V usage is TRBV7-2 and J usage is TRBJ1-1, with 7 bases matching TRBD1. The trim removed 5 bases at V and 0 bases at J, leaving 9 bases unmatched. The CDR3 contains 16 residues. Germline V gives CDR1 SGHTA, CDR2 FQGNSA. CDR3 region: CASSADRVHMNTEAFF. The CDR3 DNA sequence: TGTGCCAGCAGCGCCGACAGGGTCCACATGAACACTGAAGCTTTCTTT. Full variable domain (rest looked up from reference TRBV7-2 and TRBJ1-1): GAGVSQSPSNKVTEKGKDVELRCDPISGHTALYWYRQSLGQGLEFLIYFQGNSAPDKSGLPSDRFSAERTGGSVSTLTIQRTQQEDSAVYLCASSADRVHMNTEAFFGQGTRLTVV.

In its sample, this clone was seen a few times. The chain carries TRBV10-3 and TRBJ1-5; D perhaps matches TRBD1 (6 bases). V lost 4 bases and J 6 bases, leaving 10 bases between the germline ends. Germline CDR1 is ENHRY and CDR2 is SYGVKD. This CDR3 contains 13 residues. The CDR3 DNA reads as TGTGCCATCAGTGGAGGGGGTGGTCAGCCCCAGCATTTT. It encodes CAISGGGGQPQHF.

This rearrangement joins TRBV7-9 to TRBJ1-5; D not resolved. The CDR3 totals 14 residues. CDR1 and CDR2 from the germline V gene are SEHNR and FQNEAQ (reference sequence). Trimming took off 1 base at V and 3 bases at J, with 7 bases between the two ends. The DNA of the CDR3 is TGTGCCAGCAGCTTAGGCGGATTCAATCAGCCCCAGCATTTT. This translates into CASSLGGFNQPQHF.

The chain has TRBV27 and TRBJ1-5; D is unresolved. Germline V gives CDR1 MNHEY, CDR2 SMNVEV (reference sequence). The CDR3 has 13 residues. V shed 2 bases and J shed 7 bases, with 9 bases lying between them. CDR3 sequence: CASSLHAGQPQHF. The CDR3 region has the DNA TGTGCCAGCAGTTTACACGCAGGCCAGCCCCAGCATTTT.

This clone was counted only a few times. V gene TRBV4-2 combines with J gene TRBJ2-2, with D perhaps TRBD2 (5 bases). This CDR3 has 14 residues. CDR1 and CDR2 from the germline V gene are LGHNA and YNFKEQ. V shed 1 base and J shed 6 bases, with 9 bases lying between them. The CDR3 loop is CASSQVTGAGELFF. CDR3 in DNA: TGTGCCAGCAGCCAAGTTACCGGGGCCGGGGAGCTGTTTTTT.

The CDR3 loop is CASRGEQGWEKLFF. CDR3 sequence (DNA): TGTGCCTCCCGTGGGGAACAGGGCTGGGAAAAACTGTTTTTT. The chain employs TRBV7-9 and TRBJ1-4; possibly TRBD1 for D (6 bases). Germline V gives CDR1 SEHNR, CDR2 FQNEAQ (reference sequence). Trimming cost V 11 bases and J 8 bases, with 21 bases left between them. The CDR3 runs 14 residues.

CDR3 in amino acids: CASSKRTSGGADTQYF. Here the CDR3 DNA reads TGTGCCAGCAGCAAACGGACTAGCGGGGGGGCAGATACGCAGTATTTT. This chain connects TRBV9 to TRBJ2-3, with 15 bases lining up with TRBD2. The CDR3 sequence is 16 residues long. Germline CDR1 SGDLS, CDR2 YYNGEE. Unmatched junction bases numbered 4, after V lost 4 bases and J lost 4 bases.

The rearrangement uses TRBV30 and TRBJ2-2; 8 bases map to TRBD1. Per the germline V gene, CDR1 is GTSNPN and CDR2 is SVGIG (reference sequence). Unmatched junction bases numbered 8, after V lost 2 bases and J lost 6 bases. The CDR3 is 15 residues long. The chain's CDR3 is CAWSNLDRASGELFF. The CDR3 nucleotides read TGTGCCTGGAGTAATCTGGACAGGGCATCCGGGGAGCTGTTTTTT.

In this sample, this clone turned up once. This chain's CDR3 is CASSFPGQPYGYTF. In DNA form, the CDR3 reads TGTGCCAGCAGCTTCCCGGGACAGCCGTATGGCTACACCTTC. The chain has TRBV7-9 and TRBJ1-2; 7 bases align to TRBD1. Germline assignment: CDR1 SEHNR and CDR2 FQNEAQ (reference sequence). This CDR3 is built from 14 residues. The ends lost 3 bases at V and 5 bases at J; junction bases unmatched: 6.

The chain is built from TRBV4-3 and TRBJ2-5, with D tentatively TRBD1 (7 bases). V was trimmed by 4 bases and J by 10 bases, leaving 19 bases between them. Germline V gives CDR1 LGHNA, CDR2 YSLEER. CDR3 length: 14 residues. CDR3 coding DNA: TGCGCCAGCAGCCGCCTAGGACAGGCCGGGGGCCAGTACTTC. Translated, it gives CASSRLGQAGGQYF.